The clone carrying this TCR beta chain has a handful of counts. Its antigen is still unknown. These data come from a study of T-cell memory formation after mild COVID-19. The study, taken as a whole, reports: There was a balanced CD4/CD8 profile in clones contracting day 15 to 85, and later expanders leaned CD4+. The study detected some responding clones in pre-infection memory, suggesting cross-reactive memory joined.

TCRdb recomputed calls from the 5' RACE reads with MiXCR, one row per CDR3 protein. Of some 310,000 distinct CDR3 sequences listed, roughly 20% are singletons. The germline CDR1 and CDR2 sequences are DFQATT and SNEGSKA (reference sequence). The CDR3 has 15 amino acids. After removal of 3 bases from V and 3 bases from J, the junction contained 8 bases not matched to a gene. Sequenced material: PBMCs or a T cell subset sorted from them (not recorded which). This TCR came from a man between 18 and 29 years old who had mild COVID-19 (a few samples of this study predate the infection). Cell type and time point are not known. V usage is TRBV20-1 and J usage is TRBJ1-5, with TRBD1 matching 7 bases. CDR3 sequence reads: CSARDRPQLNQPQHF. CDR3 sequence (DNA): TGCAGTGCTAGGGACAGGCCCCAACTCAATCAGCCCCAGCATTTT.